The clone carrying this TCR beta chain was picked up many times. This record comes from a study of blood T cell repertoires in COVID-19. J lost 3 bases, V lost 6 bases, and 13 bases had no gene match. The CDR3 consists of 17 residues. Assay: immunoSEQ multiplex PCR; the TCRdb copy retains only in-frame clones and omits some. The sample records under 200,000 clones, 70% to 90% being singletons. This chain joins TRBV5-3 and TRBJ1-5, with TRBD1 matching 9 bases. TRBV5-3 is an open reading frame, and its role is uncertain. The sample was peripheral blood. This receptor was obtained from a man between 60 and 75 years old with active or convalescent COVID-19. CDR3 in amino acids: CARIAQNRGRPNQPQHF. The CDR3 DNA is TGTGCCAGAATCGCACAAAACAGGGGGCGGCCCAATCAGCCCCAGCATTTT.